This TCR beta chain was captured in a study of CD8 T cells in ankylosing spondylitis. Concerning this clonotype itself: Antigen unknown.

Each CDR3 protein is one row after TCRdb ran MiXCR on the 5' RACE reads. The sample yields around 140,000 distinct CDR3 sequences, roughly 18% seen once. Study observations and caveats: Disease-linked clones bore a CD8+ phenotype, appearing relatively rarely in peripheral blood. Blood of patients with ankylosing spondylitis appeared to be characterized by a TCR beta motif of several highly homologous variants.

Sequenced input: blood, either unsorted or a sorted T cell fraction (not recorded which). The sequence came from a male donor with ankylosing spondylitis.

The CDR3 loop is CASSLGHHEQYF. The CDR3 bases are TGCGCCAGCAGCTTGGGGCACCACGAGCAGTACTTC. The chain has TRBV5-1 and TRBJ2-7; no firm D call. This CDR3 region has 12 residues. V lost 0 bases and J lost 5, with 6 bases in between. CDR1 SGHRS and CDR2 YFSETQ come from the germline V gene. Full variable domain (missing parts from reference TRBV5-1 and TRBJ2-7): KAGVTQTPRYLIKTRGQQVTLSCSPISGHRSVSWYQQTPGQGLQFLFEYFSETQRNKGNFPGRFSGRQFSNSRSEMNVSTLELGDSALYLCASSLGHHEQYFGPGTRLTVT.